What follows describes a single T cell receptor (beta chain). Looked up from germline, CDR1 is SNHLY and CDR2 is FYNNEI. The CDR3 consists of 15 residues. Trimming cost V 10 bases and J 8 bases, with 24 bases left between them. The sample belongs to a study of early T cells in non-severe SARS-CoV-2 infection. Tagging with unique molecular identifiers was applied to individual cDNA molecules. TCRdb reprocessed the 5' RACE reads with MiXCR, giving one entry per CDR3 protein. This sample yields 45,000 to 60,000 distinct CDR3 sequences, of which roughly 8.4% are seen a single time; about 3.4% belongs to the top ten.

Sequencing was performed on whole blood. This sequence was found in an adult who was a healthcare worker with PCR-confirmed SARS-CoV-2 infection or an uninfected control (not recorded which). This chain links TRBV2 with TRBJ2-4; D remains unclear. CDR3: CATRTNGLRLDIQYF. The CDR3 DNA is TGTGCCACCCGAACGAACGGGCTAAGATTGGACATTCAGTACTTC.